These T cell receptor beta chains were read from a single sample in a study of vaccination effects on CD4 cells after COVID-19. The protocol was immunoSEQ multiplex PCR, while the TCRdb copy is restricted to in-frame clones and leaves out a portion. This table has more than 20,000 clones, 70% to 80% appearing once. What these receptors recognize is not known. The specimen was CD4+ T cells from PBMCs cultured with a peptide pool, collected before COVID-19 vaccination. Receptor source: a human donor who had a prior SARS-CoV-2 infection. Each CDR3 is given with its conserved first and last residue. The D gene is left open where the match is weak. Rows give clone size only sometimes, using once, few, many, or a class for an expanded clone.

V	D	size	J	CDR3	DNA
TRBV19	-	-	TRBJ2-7	CASRGTDAYEQYF	TGTGCCAGTAGGGGGACCGACGCCTACGAGCAGTACTTC
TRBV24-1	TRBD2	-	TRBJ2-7	CATSDSGLDGYEQYF	TGTGCCACCAGTGATTCGGGACTAGATGGGTACGAGCAGTACTTC
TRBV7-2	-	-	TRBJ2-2	CASSLQYTGELFF	TGTGCCAGCAGCTTACAATACACCGGGGAGCTGTTTTTT
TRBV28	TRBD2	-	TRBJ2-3	CASSFELAGGLTDTQYF	TGTGCCAGCAGTTTCGAACTAGCGGGGGGACTCACAGATACGCAGTATTTT
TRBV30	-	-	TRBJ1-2	CAWSPAGAYHGYTF	TGTGCCTGGAGTCCGGCGGGAGCCTATCATGGCTACACCTTC
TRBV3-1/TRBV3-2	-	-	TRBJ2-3	CASSHDKDTQYF	TGTGCCAGCAGCCATGATAAAGATACGCAGTATTTT
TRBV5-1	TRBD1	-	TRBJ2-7	CASSLGTGGYEQYF	TGCGCCAGCAGCTTGGGGACAGGGGGCTACGAGCAGTACTTC
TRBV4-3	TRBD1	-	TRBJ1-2	CASSQDRRTGGYTF	TGCGCCAGCAGCCAAGACAGGAGGACAGGTGGCTACACCTTC
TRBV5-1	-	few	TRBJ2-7	CASSQKGDWTYEQYF	TGCGCCAGCAGCCAAAAAGGGGACTGGACCTACGAGCAGTACTTC
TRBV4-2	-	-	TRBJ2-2	CASSPKVGIGELFF	TGTGCCAGCAGCCCAAAGGTGGGCATCGGGGAGCTGTTTTTT
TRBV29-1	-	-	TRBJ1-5	CSVLLGGGNQPQHF	TGCAGCGTTCTTCTGGGTGGAGGCAATCAGCCCCAGCATTTT
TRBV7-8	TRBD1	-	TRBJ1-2	CASSNRQGKMDGYTF	TGTGCCAGCAGCAACCGACAGGGCAAGATGGATGGCTACACCTTC
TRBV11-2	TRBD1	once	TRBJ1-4	CASSPGDRGQGEKLFF	TGTGCCAGCAGCCCCGGGGACAGGGGGCAGGGGGAAAAACTGTTTTTT
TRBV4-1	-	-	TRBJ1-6	CASSLEQGRNSPLHF	TGCGCCAGCAGCCTCGAACAGGGTAGGAATTCACCCCTCCACTTT